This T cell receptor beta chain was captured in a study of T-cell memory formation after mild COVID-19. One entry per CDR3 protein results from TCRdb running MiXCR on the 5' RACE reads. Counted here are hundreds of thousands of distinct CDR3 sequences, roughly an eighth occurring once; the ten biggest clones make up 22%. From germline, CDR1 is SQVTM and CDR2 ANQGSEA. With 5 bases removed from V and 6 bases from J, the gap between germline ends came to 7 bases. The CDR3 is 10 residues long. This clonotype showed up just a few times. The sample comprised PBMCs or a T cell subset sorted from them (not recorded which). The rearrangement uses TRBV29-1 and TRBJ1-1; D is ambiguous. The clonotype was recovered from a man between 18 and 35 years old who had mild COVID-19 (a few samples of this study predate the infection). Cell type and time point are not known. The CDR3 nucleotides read TGCAGCGTTCGGACGTCTGAAGCTTTCTTT. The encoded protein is CSVRTSEAFF.